The table lists the clone carrying this T cell receptor (beta chain) with many counts. The antigen is unknown. Lactation, pregnancy, other autoimmune disease or uncontrolled infection led to exclusion of patients. Orbital computed tomography, thyroid ultrasound, serum thyroxine and TRAb, and clinical symptoms together informed the diagnoses. Germline V gene sequence: CDR1 SGHVS, CDR2 FQNEAQ. CDR3 length equals 18 residues. Losses at the gene ends were 1 base for V and 0 bases for J; bases not matched to a gene: 7. It was RNA transcripts that yielded the amplified TCR beta CDR3 regions. TCR CDR3 underwent first-round RT-PCR with the HTBI primer set. TCRdb itself ran the multiplex PCR reads through MiXCR, one entry per CDR3 protein. The sample records around 520,000 distinct CDR3 sequences, approximately 15% being singletons. This entry is derived from a study of T cells in Graves' hyperthyroidism and ophthalmopathy.

Whole-study results and caveats: Blood held most thyroid clonotypes expanded above 0.001 frequency.

This chain joins TRBV7-8 and TRBJ2-1; TRBD2 matches at 9 bases. The sequence was collected from a woman aged 18 to 35 with Graves' hyperthyroidism. Sequencing was carried out using blood. CDR3 protein: CASSLGLAGIGSYNEQFF. Written as DNA, the CDR3 is TGTGCCAGCAGCTTAGGCCTAGCGGGAATAGGCTCCTACAATGAGCAGTTCTTC.